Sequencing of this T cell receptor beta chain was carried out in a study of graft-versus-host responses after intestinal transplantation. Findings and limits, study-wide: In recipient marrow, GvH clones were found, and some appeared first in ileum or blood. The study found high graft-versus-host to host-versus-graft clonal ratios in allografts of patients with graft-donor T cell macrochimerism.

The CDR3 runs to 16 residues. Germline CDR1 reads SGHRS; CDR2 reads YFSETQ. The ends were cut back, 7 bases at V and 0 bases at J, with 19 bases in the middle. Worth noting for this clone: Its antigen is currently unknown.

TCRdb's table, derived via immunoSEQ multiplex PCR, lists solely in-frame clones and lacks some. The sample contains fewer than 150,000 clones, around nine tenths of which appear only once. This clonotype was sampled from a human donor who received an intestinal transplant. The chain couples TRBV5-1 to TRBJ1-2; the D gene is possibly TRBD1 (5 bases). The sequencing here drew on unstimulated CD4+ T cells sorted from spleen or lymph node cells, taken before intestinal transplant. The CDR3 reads CASRGAYKGSNYGYTF. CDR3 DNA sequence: TGCGCCAGCCGTGGGGCCTACAAGGGATCTAACTATGGCTACACCTTC. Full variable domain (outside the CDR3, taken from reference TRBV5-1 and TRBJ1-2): KAGVTQTPRYLIKTRGQQVTLSCSPISGHRSVSWYQQTPGQGLQFLFEYFSETQRNKGNFPGRFSGRQFSNSRSEMNVSTLELGDSALYLCASRGAYKGSNYGYTFGSGTRLTVV.